These 15 T cell receptor beta chains share one sample of origin, sequenced in a study of blood T cell repertoires in COVID-19. Sequenced by immunoSEQ multiplex PCR; TCRdb stores in-frame clones only, minus some. This sample has around 72,000 clones, with roughly 84% found just once. Sample: peripheral blood. These TCRs come from a woman aged 60-70 years with acute or convalescent COVID-19.

The gene calls are TRBV6-6 and TRBJ2-7, with unresolved D. Trimming took 5 bases from V and 2 from J, leaving 31 bases between them. Germline lookup yields CDR1 MNHNY and CDR2 SVGAGI (reference sequence). The CDR3 is made up of 20 amino acids. CDR3 sequence: CASSPPPGRSTLSLTYEQYF. CDR3 DNA sequence: TGTGCCAGCAGTCCCCCGCCGGGTCGTAGTACCCTCAGCCTTACCTACGAGCAGTACTTC.

The rearrangement links TRBV6-5 to TRBJ1-1, with TRBD1 as a possible D gene (6 bases). Looked up from germline, CDR1 is MNHEY and CDR2 is SVGAGI. V lost 4 bases and J 3 bases, leaving 12 bases between the germline ends. The CDR3 contains 14 residues. CDR3 DNA: TGTGCCAGCAGTTTAGGGGGTTGGGACACTGAAGCTTTCTTT. Protein product: CASSLGGWDTEAFF.

This clone turned up a few times. This chain links TRBV19 with TRBJ1-5; D is possibly TRBD1 (6 bases). The CDR3 loop spans 14 amino acids. Looked up from germline, CDR1 is LNHDA and CDR2 is SQIVND (reference sequence). V shed 1 base and J shed 6 bases, with 10 bases lying between them. Written as DNA, the CDR3 is TGTGCCAGTAGTATAGGGCAGGGGCCTCAGCCCCAGCATTTT. Amino acid sequence: CASSIGQGPQPQHF.

This sequence joins TRBV6-5 and TRBJ1-2; D unresolved. The CDR3 is 13 amino acids. The germline V gene has CDR1 MNHEY and CDR2 SVGAGI. Trimming removed 7 bases from V and 4 bases from J, with 13 bases in between. CDR3 protein: CASTKAGTYGYTF. CDR3 nucleotide sequence: TGTGCCAGCACCAAGGCGGGTACCTATGGCTACACCTTC.

This clone was counted only a few times. This rearrangement joins TRBV5-1 to TRBJ1-5; D not resolved. V lost 1 base, J lost 5 bases, and 7 bases lay in between. Germline V CDR1 and CDR2: SGHRS, YFSETQ. The length of the CDR3 is 13 residues. CDR3 protein: CASSLQEDQPQHF. The CDR3 region has the DNA TGCGCCAGCAGCTTGCAGGAGGATCAGCCCCAGCATTTT.

This chain uses TRBV10-1 with TRBJ2-1; tentative D call: TRBD1 (6 bases). The CDR3 runs 15 residues. Germline V gene sequence: CDR1 WNHNN, CDR2 SYGVQD (reference sequence). Trimming took 0 bases from V and 5 from J, leaving 11 bases between them. The CDR3 DNA is TGCGCCAGCAGTGAGTCGGGGGCTGGGGACAATGAGCAGTTCTTC. This gives the protein CASSESGAGDNEQFF.

This clone is a singleton in its sample. The gene calls are TRBV18 and TRBJ1-2; D remains ambiguous. The germline V and J ends were trimmed by 5 bases and 11 bases, with 15 bases remaining between them. The CDR3 loop spans 12 amino acids. The germline CDR1 and CDR2 sequences are KGHSH and LQKENI. The CDR3 reads CASSLGSFGYTF. The DNA for the CDR3 is TGTGCCAGCTCATTGGGTAGCTTCGGGTACACCTTC.

The chain employs TRBV6-5 and TRBJ2-6; D not certain. Germline V gene data show CDR1 as MNHEY and CDR2 as SVGAGI. The CDR3 consists of 15 residues. The V gene lost 2 bases and the J gene lost 4 bases, with 9 bases spanning the gap. The CDR3 region has the DNA TGTGCCAGCAGTTACGTCGGTTCGGGGGCCAACGTCCTGACTTTC. Translated: CASSYVGSGANVLTF.

The chain is built from TRBV5-1 and TRBJ2-3, with 13 nucleotides matching TRBD2. This CDR3 spans 16 amino acids. Germline V lookup: CDR1 SGHRS, CDR2 YFSETQ. V shed 5 bases, J shed 4 bases, and the junction held 7 bases outside the gene matches. CDR3 residues: CASREGTSGAADTQYF. The DNA for the CDR3 is TGCGCCAGCAGGGAAGGGACTAGCGGGGCCGCAGATACGCAGTATTTT. The full variable domain, in which reference TRBV5-1 and TRBJ2-3 provide the parts outside the CDR3, is KAGVTQTPRYLIKTRGQQVTLSCSPISGHRSVSWYQQTPGQGLQFLFEYFSETQRNKGNFPGRFSGRQFSNSRSEMNVSTLELGDSALYLCASREGTSGAADTQYFGPGTRLTVL.

This clone has more than one count but fewer than ten. J is TRBJ1-1 and V is TRBV6-5; TRBD1 agrees at 9 bases. Losses at the gene ends were 7 bases for V and 8 bases for J; bases not matched to a gene: 5. The germline V gene encodes CDR1 MNHEY and CDR2 SVGAGI. This CDR3 is 12 amino acids long. This CDR3 reads CASIRDRAEAFF. CDR3 in DNA: TGTGCCAGCATCCGGGACAGGGCCGAAGCTTTCTTT.

CDR3 DNA: TGTGCCAGCAGTTACGGAGGGGGCGTGAACATTCAGTACTTC. As protein: CASSYGGGVNIQYF. The chain is built from TRBV6-5 and TRBJ2-4, with a weak D call TRBD1 (7 bases). V was clipped by 2 bases and J by 7 bases, with 12 bases between them. CDR1 is MNHEY and CDR2 is SVGAGI in the germline V gene. This CDR3 has 14 amino acids.

This clone was detected only once. The V and J genes are TRBV4-1 and TRBJ1-1, with D perhaps matching TRBD1 (5 bases). This CDR3 is 15 amino acids long. Trimming took off 0 bases at V and 2 bases at J, with 10 bases between the two ends. Germline loops: CDR1 MGHRA, CDR2 YSYEKL. The CDR3 loop is CASSQDLTGNTEAFF. The CDR3 region has the DNA TGCGCCAGCAGCCAAGATTTAACAGGTAACACTGAAGCTTTCTTT.

The genes are TRBV19 and TRBJ1-2; possible D gene TRBD1, 5 bases. This CDR3 has 14 residues. Per germline, CDR1 LNHDA and CDR2 SQIVND (reference sequence). V lost 3 bases and J lost 7, with 15 bases in between. CDR3 in amino acids: CASSIGQGFGGYTF. CDR3 in DNA: TGTGCCAGTAGTATCGGGCAGGGCTTCGGTGGCTACACCTTC.

The J gene is TRBJ1-1, the V gene TRBV7-2; D gene ambiguous. CDR1 and CDR2 from the germline V gene are SGHTA and FQGNSA. The CDR3 consists of 14 residues. V lost 4 bases and J 4 bases, leaving 13 bases between the germline ends. CDR3 sequence reads: CASSSDSRFTEAFF. The CDR3 bases are TGTGCCAGCAGCTCAGACTCACGATTCACTGAAGCTTTCTTT.

The genes are TRBV19 and TRBJ1-5, with 9 bases matching TRBD1. Germline V lookup: CDR1 LNHDA, CDR2 SQIVND (reference sequence). This CDR3 is built from 15 residues. The J segment lost 2 bases and the V segment lost 6 bases, leaving 5 bases of the junction unmatched. The CDR3 DNA is TGTGCCAGTAGACAGGGGGCTAGGGGCAATCAGCCCCAGCATTTT. This sequence encodes CASRQGARGNQPQHF.